Shown below are 26 T cell receptor beta chains from a single sample sequenced in a study of shared clonotypes between healthy human individuals (dated by TCRdb to about 2020). The library was generated by the immunoSEQ multiplex PCR assay. Drawn from immuneACCESS, this table holds only the in-frame rearrangements with V and J called that TCRdb kept. Clones are partly lost; checked studies trace under half to an unresolved V gene and leave the rest unexplained. Here the sample has 1 million to 1.2 million clones; approximately 77% occur a single time. 0.85% to 1% of the sample is taken by the ten largest. Sequences were obtained from memory CD4+ T cells from PBMCs. This specimen's cell subset or site label, per the study, means: CD45RA-negative fraction. Receptors were obtained from a man aged 18 to 35 in good health. Some clones in this sample may be carry-over from other donors' samples.

V and J are TRBV7-6 and TRBJ2-3; D possibly corresponds to TRBD2 (6 bases). The germline gives CDR1 SGHVS, CDR2 FNYEAQ. The CDR3 runs 14 residues. With 1 base removed from V and 3 bases from J, the gap between germline ends came to 8 bases. The CDR3 DNA reads as TGTGCCAGCAGCTTAGATCGGGGGACAGATACGCAGTATTTT. It specifies CASSLDRGTDTQYF.

This sequence joins TRBV19 and TRBJ2-5; D unresolved. The CDR3 is 12 amino acids. V lost 5 bases, J lost 1 base, and 5 bases lay in between. Germline CDR1 reads LNHDA; CDR2 reads SQIVND (reference sequence). CDR3 in amino acids: CASSPSQETQYF. DNA for the CDR3: TGTGCCAGTAGTCCCTCCCAAGAGACCCAGTACTTC. Full variable domain (outside the CDR3, taken from reference TRBV19 and TRBJ2-5): DGGITQSPKYLFRKEGQNVTLSCEQNLNHDAMYWYRQDPGQGLRLIYYSQIVNDFQKGDIAEGYSVSREKKESFPLTVTSAQKNPTAFYLCASSPSQETQYFGPGTRLLVL.

This clone has a handful of counts. This chain connects TRBV16 to TRBJ1-1, with D possibly being TRBD1 (5 bases). This CDR3 spans 14 amino acids. Germline CDR1 KGHSY, CDR2 FQNENV. Trimming shortened V by 4 bases and J by 8 bases, and 17 bases separated the two germline ends. The CDR3 sequence is CASSPAWRGREAFF. The CDR3 DNA is TGTGCCAGCAGCCCAGCTTGGAGGGGCCGGGAAGCTTTCTTT.

The chain has TRBV2 and TRBJ1-5; TRBD1 might be the D (5 bases). Trimming stripped 8 bases from V and 1 base from J, with 15 bases between. Germline CDR1 is SNHLY and CDR2 is FYNNEI. The CDR3 spans 15 residues. CDR3 DNA: TGTGCCAGCTGTCTCAGGGAGACAAGCAATCAGCCCCAGCATTTT. It translates to CASCLRETSNQPQHF.

The chain has TRBV4-2 and TRBJ1-5, with TRBD1 as a possible D gene (5 bases). The V gene's germline CDR1 is LGHNA and CDR2 YNFKEQ. The CDR3 spans 15 residues. The V end lost 3 bases, the J end lost 4 bases, and 13 bases lay between the germline ends. The CDR3 spells CASSQGTRENQPQHF. CDR3 nucleotide sequence: TGTGCCAGCAGCCAGGGGACTCGGGAAAATCAGCCCCAGCATTTT.

The chain employs TRBV19 and TRBJ2-1; 7 bases match TRBD2. The CDR3 is 15 residues long. CDR1 is LNHDA, CDR2 SQIVND, per germline (reference sequence). V shed 6 bases, J shed 9 bases, and the junction held 14 bases outside the gene matches. The CDR3 DNA reads as TGTGCCAGTAGCCCAAACTCGGCGGGAGTTAGTGAGCAGTTCTTC. Its translation: CASSPNSAGVSEQFF.

Only a few counts were recorded for this clone. This chain joins TRBV7-2 and TRBJ2-3; possible D gene TRBD1, 5 bases. Between the trimmed V and J ends, which lost 3 bases and 10 bases, there was a span of 8 bases. CDR1 and CDR2 from the germline V gene are SGHTA and FQGNSA. CDR3 length: 11 amino acids. CDR3 nucleotides: TGTGCCAGCAGCTTCGAAGGGGCGCAGTATTTT. Residues: CASSFEGAQYF.

The J gene is TRBJ2-7, the V gene TRBV18, with a weak D call TRBD1 (6 bases). Germline V CDR1 and CDR2: KGHSH, LQKENI. The CDR3 has 16 amino acids. V dropped 3 bases and J dropped 0 bases, with 15 bases sitting between them. The CDR3 loop reads CASSPAARGASYEQYF. CDR3 nucleotide sequence: TGTGCCAGCTCACCGGCGGCCAGGGGAGCCTCCTACGAGCAGTACTTC. The full variable domain, rest sourced from reference TRBV18 and TRBJ2-7, is NAGVMQNPRHLVRRRGQEARLRCSPMKGHSHVYWYRQLPEEGLKFMVYLQKENIIDESGMPKERFSAEFPKEGPSILRIQQVVRGDSAAYFCASSPAARGASYEQYFGPGTRLTVT.

The chain couples TRBV4-1 to TRBJ1-5; TRBD1 is a possible D gene (6 bases). Germline assignment: CDR1 MGHRA and CDR2 YSYEKL. There are 15 residues in the CDR3. Between the trimmed V and J ends, which lost 2 bases and 1 base, there was a span of 9 bases. The CDR3 spells CASSQRGVSNQPQHF. The CDR3 DNA follows: TGCGCCAGCAGCCAAAGGGGGGTCAGCAATCAGCCCCAGCATTTT.

This clone has ten or more counts. The V and J genes are TRBV5-5 and TRBJ1-5; maybe TRBD1 (6 bases). Trimming pared 4 bases from V and 5 bases from J, leaving 16 bases between. CDR3 length: 15 residues. CDR1 is SGHKS, CDR2 YYEKEE, per germline (reference sequence). CDR3 sequence: CASSLVQGRDQPQHF. The CDR3 DNA follows: TGTGCCAGCAGCCTGGTACAGGGTCGGGATCAGCCCCAGCATTTT.

The chain couples TRBV6-5 to TRBJ2-7; TRBD2 aligns across 8 bases. Germline CDR1 is MNHEY and CDR2 is SVGAGI. J lost 3 bases, V lost 11 bases, and 3 bases had no gene match. CDR3 size: 11 residues. For the CDR3, the DNA is TGTGCCGCACGGGAGGGCTACGAGCAGTACTTC. This codes for CAAREGYEQYF.

This clone was found a few times. The V call is TRBV28, the J call TRBJ2-1; no reliable D call. This CDR3 is 15 amino acids long. Germline CDR1 is MDHEN and CDR2 is SYDVKM. The V end was cut by 5 bases, the J end by 3 bases, with 14 bases between. The CDR3 nucleotides read TGTGCCAGCAGTCCCCCTGGGGTACGCTACAATGAGCAGTTCTTC. Its protein product is CASSPPGVRYNEQFF.

The J gene is TRBJ2-1, the V gene TRBV6-1; no firm D call. V lost 0 bases and J lost 8, with 5 bases in between. Germline CDR1 and CDR2: MNHNS and SASEGT. The length of the CDR3 is 12 residues. In DNA, the CDR3 is TGTGCCAGCAGTGAAGCTAGGGATGAGCAGTTCTTC. Translated: CASSEARDEQFF.

The V call is TRBV5-1, the J call TRBJ2-5; the match to TRBD2 covers 9 bases. This CDR3 is built from 16 residues. The J segment lost 4 bases and the V segment lost 0 bases, leaving 7 bases of the junction unmatched. Per the germline V gene, CDR1 is SGHRS and CDR2 is YFSETQ. CDR3 protein: CASSLDALAGTETQYF. The CDR3, as DNA: TGCGCCAGCAGCTTGGACGCCCTAGCGGGAACAGAGACCCAGTACTTC.

This clone was counted between two and nine times. A much larger clone is a single base away; this may be a read error. The same CDR3 can be traced to other DNA sequences in this sample. This rearrangement joins TRBV7-2 to TRBJ2-7; no reliable D call. Germline CDR1 reads SGHTA; CDR2 reads FQGNSA. Trimming pared 4 bases from V and 3 bases from J, leaving 4 bases between. This CDR3 is 11 amino acids long. The CDR3 DNA follows: TGTGCCAGCAGCTCCTTCTACGAGCAGTACTTC. This codes for CASSSFYEQYF.

J is TRBJ2-3 and V is TRBV5-4; 12 bases agree with TRBD2. V dropped 3 bases and J dropped 8; count of bases not matched to a gene: 7. Germline lookup yields CDR1 SGHNT and CDR2 YYREEE (reference sequence). The CDR3 extends over 15 amino acids. The CDR3 coding sequence is TGTGCCAGCAGCTCCCCCGGACTAGCGGGGATTACGCAGTATTTT. This translates into CASSSPGLAGITQYF.

The gene calls are TRBV10-2 and TRBJ2-2, with D hard to call. Germline assignment: CDR1 WSHSY and CDR2 SAAADI. Trimming took off 0 bases at V and 6 bases at J, with 11 bases between the two ends. This CDR3 comprises 15 residues. CDR3 residues: CASSESPRTAGELFF. The CDR3 bases are TGCGCCAGCAGTGAGTCGCCCCGTACGGCCGGGGAGCTGTTTTTT.

As regards this clone: At one boundary the junction diverges from the germline segment, which might be a read error. The V call is TRBV15, the J call TRBJ1-2; TRBD1 agrees at 8 bases. The CDR3 runs 14 residues. Germline V lookup: CDR1 LNHNV, CDR2 YYDKDF (reference sequence). This chain's CDR3 is CATSRDGKGQGAAF. The CDR3 bases are TGTGCCACCAGCAGAGATGGGAAGGGCCAGGGGGCCGCCTTC.

The J gene is TRBJ2-7, the V gene TRBV6-6; possible D gene TRBD2, 6 bases. With 7 bases removed from V and 0 bases from J, the gap between germline ends came to 13 bases. The CDR3 totals 14 residues. Germline loops: CDR1 MNHNY, CDR2 SVGAGI (reference sequence). The CDR3 DNA sequence: TGTGCCAGCACCCTCGGGGGTTCCTCCTACGAGCAGTACTTC. This sequence encodes CASTLGGSSYEQYF.

This clone was observed a single time. A much larger clonotype is one base distant, so this may be a read error. This sample includes further DNA sequences coding for the same CDR3. The gene calls are TRBV19 and TRBJ2-2; D may be TRBD1 or TRBD2 (5 bases each). In germline, CDR1 is LNHDA, CDR2 SQIVND (reference sequence). The CDR3 totals 18 residues. CDR3 coding DNA: TGTGCCAGTAGTGCCCGCGTAAAAGCGCCGGAGGACACTGGGGAGCTGTTTTTT. Protein product: CASSARVKAPEDTGELFF.

The chain recombines TRBV7-3 with TRBJ2-3; perhaps TRBD2 as D (5 bases). Trimming removed 2 bases at V and 6 bases at J, with 12 bases between. This CDR3 comprises 14 residues. Germline lookup yields CDR1 SGHTA and CDR2 FQGTGA. The CDR3 here is CASSLVRTLDTQYF. The CDR3 DNA reads TGTGCCAGCAGCTTAGTAAGGACTTTGGATACGCAGTATTTT. The full variable domain, its missing parts supplied by reference TRBV7-3 and TRBJ2-3, is GAGVSQTPSNKVTEKGKYVELRCDPISGHTALYWYRQSLGQGPEFLIYFQGTGAADDSGLPNDRFFAVRPEGSVSTLKIQRTERGDSAVYLCASSLVRTLDTQYFGPGTRLTVL.

With regard to this clone: Possible read error: a much larger clone is one base away. Other DNA variants within this sample encode the same CDR3. The chain employs TRBV2 and TRBJ2-5, with 7 bases fitting TRBD2. Germline loops: CDR1 SNHLY, CDR2 FYNNEI. The CDR3 sequence is 16 residues long. CDR3 loop: CASGKGSRDQGETQYF. Written as DNA, the CDR3 is TGTGCGAGCGGGAAGGGGTCCCGGGACCAAGGGGAGACCCAGTACTTC. The complete variable domain, with remaining parts taken from reference TRBV2 and TRBJ2-5, reads EPEVTQTPSHQVTQMGQEVILRCVPISNHLYFYWYRQILGQKVEFLVSFYNNEISEKSEIFDDQFSVERPDGSNFTLKIRSTKLEDSAMYFCASGKGSRDQGETQYFGPGTRLLVL.

This chain connects TRBV7-9 to TRBJ2-2, with TRBD2 identical over 8 bases. V dropped 7 bases and J dropped 6; count of bases not matched to a gene: 13. CDR3 size: 16 residues. The germline V gene has CDR1 SEHNR and CDR2 FQNEAQ (reference sequence). DNA for the CDR3: TGTGCCAGCACCGACGGAGCTAGCGGGTCGGCCGGGGAGCTGTTTTTT. It translates to CASTDGASGSAGELFF.

The rearrangement links TRBV7-3 to TRBJ1-1; the D gene is possibly TRBD1 (5 bases). V dropped 6 bases and J dropped 3 bases, with 14 bases sitting between them. Germline values: CDR1 SGHTA, CDR2 FQGTGA. The CDR3 runs to 14 residues. The CDR3 region is CASRLRAGHTEAFF. The DNA of the CDR3 is TGTGCCAGCAGGCTCAGGGCAGGGCACACTGAAGCTTTCTTT.

The V call is TRBV6-1, the J call TRBJ1-5, with D maybe TRBD1 (6 bases). Deletions cut 3 bases from V and 5 bases from J, with 11 bases between. Germline V lookup: CDR1 MNHNS, CDR2 SASEGT. CDR3 size: 14 residues. The CDR3 sequence: CASSDGQGYQPQHF. The DNA of the CDR3 is TGTGCCAGCAGTGATGGGCAGGGGTATCAGCCCCAGCATTTT.

This chain joins TRBV5-1 and TRBJ2-5; perhaps TRBD1 as D (6 bases). CDR3 length equals 14 residues. CDR1 and CDR2 (germline): SGHRS, YFSETQ. V lost 7 bases and J lost 0, with 13 bases in between. The CDR3 spells CASGAGAYQETQYF. As DNA, the CDR3 is TGCGCCAGCGGGGCAGGGGCTTACCAAGAGACCCAGTACTTC.